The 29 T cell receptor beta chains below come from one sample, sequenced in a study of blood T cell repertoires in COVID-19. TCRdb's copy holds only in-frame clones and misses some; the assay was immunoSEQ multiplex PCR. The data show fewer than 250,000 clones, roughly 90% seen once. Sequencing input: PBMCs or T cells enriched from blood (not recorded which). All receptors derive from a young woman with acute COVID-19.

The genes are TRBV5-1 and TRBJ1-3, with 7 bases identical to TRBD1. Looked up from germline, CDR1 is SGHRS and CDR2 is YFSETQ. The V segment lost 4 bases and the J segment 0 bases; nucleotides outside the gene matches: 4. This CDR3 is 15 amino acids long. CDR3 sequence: CASSPTGDSGNTIYF. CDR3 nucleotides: TGCGCCAGCAGCCCTACAGGGGACTCTGGAAACACCATATATTTT.

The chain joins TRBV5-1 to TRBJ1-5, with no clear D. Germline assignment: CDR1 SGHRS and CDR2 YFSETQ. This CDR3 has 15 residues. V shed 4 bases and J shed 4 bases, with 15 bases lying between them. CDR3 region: CASSLALQPNQPQHF. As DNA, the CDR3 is TGCGCCAGCAGCCTCGCCCTACAGCCTAATCAGCCCCAGCATTTT.

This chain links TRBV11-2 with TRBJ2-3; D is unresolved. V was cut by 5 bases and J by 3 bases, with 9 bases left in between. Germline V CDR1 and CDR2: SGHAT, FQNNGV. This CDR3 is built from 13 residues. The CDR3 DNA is TGTGCCAGCAGCACCGAGAATACAGATACGCAGTATTTT. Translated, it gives CASSTENTDTQYF.

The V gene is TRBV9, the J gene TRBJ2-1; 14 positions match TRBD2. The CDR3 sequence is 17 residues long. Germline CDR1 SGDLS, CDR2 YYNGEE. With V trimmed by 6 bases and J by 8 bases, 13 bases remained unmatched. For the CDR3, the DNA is TGTGCCAGCACCCTAGGGTGGGGGACTAGCGGGGGTGATGAGCAGTTCTTC. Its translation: CASTLGWGTSGGDEQFF.

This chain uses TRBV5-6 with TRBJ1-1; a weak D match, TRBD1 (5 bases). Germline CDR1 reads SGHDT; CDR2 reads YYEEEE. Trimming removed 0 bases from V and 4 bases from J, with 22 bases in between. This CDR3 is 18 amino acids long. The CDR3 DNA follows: TGTGCCAGCAGCTTGGCAGGGCAGGGTCTTTACTATAGCACTGAAGCTTTCTTT. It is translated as CASSLAGQGLYYSTEAFF.

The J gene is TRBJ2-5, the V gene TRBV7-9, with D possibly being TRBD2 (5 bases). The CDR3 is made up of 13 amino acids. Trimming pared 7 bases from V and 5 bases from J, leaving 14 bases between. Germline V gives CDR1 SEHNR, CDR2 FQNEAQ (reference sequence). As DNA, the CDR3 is TGTGCCAGCACAGACGGAGGTCGGGAGACCCAGTACTTC. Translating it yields CASTDGGRETQYF.

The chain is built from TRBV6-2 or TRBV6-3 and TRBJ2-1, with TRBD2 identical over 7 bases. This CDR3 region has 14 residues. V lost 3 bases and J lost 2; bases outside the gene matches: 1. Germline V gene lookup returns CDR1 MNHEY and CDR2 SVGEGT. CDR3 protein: CASSYGGAYNEQFF. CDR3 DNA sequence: TGTGCCAGCAGTTATGGGGGGGCCTACAATGAGCAGTTCTTC.

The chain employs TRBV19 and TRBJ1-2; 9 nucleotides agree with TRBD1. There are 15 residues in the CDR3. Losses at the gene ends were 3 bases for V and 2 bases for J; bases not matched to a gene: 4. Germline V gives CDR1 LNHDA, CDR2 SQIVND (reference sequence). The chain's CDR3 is CASSMGQGKNYGYTF. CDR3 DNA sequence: TGTGCCAGTAGTATGGGACAGGGTAAGAACTATGGCTACACCTTC.

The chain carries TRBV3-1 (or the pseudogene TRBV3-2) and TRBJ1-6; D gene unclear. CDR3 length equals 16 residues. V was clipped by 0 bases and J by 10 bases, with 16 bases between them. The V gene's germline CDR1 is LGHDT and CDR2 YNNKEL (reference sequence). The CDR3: CASSQDSSFLESPLHF. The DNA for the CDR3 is TGTGCCAGCAGCCAAGATTCTTCATTCCTGGAGTCACCCCTCCACTTT.

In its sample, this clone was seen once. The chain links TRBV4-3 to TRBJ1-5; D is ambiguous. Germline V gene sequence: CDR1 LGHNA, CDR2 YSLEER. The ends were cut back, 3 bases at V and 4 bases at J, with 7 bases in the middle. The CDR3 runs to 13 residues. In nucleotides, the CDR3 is TGCGCCAGCAGCCAGACCGGGAATCAGCCCCAGCATTTT. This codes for CASSQTGNQPQHF.

The CDR3 region is CASSVRGTGEEKLFF. The CDR3 coding sequence is TGTGCCAGCAGCGTCCGAGGGACAGGGGAAGAAAAACTGTTTTTT. This chain connects TRBV9 to TRBJ1-4, with 10 bases lining up with TRBD1. The V gene's germline CDR1 is SGDLS and CDR2 YYNGEE. J lost 8 bases, V lost 2 bases, and 6 bases had no gene match. The CDR3 runs to 15 residues.

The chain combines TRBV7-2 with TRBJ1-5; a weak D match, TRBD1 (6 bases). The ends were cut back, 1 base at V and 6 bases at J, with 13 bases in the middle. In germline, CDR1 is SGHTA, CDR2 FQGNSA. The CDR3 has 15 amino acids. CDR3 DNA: TGTGCCAGCAGCTTAGTCCCAGGGGACGGTCAGCCCCAGCATTTT. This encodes CASSLVPGDGQPQHF.

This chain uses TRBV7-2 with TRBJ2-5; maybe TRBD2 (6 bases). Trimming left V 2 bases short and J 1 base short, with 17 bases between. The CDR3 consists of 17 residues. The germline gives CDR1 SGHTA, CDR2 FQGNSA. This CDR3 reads CASSLRWGVRAQETQYF. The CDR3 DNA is TGTGCCAGCAGCTTACGATGGGGGGTGAGGGCCCAAGAGACCCAGTACTTC.

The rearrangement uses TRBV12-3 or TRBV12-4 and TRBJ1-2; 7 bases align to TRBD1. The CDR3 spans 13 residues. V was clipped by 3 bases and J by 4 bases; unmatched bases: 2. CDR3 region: CASSFDRAYGYTF. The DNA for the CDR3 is TGTGCCAGCAGTTTTGACAGGGCCTATGGCTACACCTTC.

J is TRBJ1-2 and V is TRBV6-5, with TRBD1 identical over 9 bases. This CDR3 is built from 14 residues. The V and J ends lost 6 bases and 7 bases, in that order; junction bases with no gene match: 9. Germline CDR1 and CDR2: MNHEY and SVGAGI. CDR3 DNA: TGTGCCAGCAGACCGGGACAGGGACTGTCTGGCTACACCTTC. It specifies CASRPGQGLSGYTF.

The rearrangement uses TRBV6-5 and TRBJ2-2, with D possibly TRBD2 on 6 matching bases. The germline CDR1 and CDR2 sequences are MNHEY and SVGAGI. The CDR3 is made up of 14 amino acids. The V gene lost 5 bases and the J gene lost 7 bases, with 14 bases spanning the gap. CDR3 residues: CASSRGGFDGELFF. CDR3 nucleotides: TGTGCCAGCAGTCGTGGGGGGTTTGACGGGGAGCTGTTTTTT.

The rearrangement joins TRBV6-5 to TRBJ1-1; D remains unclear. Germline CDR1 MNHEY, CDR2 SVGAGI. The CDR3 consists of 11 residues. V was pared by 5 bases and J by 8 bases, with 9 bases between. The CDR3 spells CASSNSGEAFF. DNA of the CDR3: TGTGCCAGCAGTAACAGTGGGGAAGCTTTCTTT.

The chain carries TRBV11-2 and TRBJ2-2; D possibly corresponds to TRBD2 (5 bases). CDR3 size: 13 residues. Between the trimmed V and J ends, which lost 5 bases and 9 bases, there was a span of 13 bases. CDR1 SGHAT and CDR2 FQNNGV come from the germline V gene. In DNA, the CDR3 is TGTGCCAGCAGCCTGGAGGTGTGGCGGGAGCTGTTTTTT. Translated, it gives CASSLEVWRELFF.

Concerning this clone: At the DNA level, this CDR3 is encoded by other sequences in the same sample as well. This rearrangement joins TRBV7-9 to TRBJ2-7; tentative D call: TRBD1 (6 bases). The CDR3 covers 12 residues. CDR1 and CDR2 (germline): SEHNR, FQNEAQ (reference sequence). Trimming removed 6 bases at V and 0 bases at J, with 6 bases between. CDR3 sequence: CASRDSSYEQYF. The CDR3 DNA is TGTGCCAGCAGGGACAGCTCCTACGAGCAGTACTTC.

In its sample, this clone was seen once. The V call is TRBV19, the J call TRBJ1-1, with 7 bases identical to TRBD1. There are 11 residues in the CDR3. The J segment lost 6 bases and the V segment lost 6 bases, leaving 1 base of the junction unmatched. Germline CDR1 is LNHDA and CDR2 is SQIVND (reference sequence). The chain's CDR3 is CASRRGPEAFF. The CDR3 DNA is TGTGCCAGTAGGAGGGGGCCTGAAGCTTTCTTT.

The CDR3 region has the DNA TGCGCCAGCAGCTTAGGGGGCCAACCTTCCTACGAGCAGTACTTC. Protein product: CASSLGGQPSYEQYF. This chain connects TRBV5-1 to TRBJ2-7; 7 bases map to TRBD1. The J segment lost 1 base and the V segment lost 2 bases, leaving 6 bases of the junction unmatched. CDR1 and CDR2 (germline): SGHRS, YFSETQ. The CDR3 is 15 residues long. Filled out from reference TRBV5-1 and TRBJ2-7, the complete variable domain reads KAGVTQTPRYLIKTRGQQVTLSCSPISGHRSVSWYQQTPGQGLQFLFEYFSETQRNKGNFPGRFSGRQFSNSRSEMNVSTLELGDSALYLCASSLGGQPSYEQYFGPGTRLTVT.

The CDR3 here is CASSLVSSYEQYF. The CDR3 coding sequence is TGTGCCAGCAGCTTAGTCAGTTCCTACGAGCAGTACTTC. This chain uses TRBV11-2 with TRBJ2-7; D not certain. CDR1 and CDR2 from the germline V gene are SGHAT and FQNNGV. This CDR3 region has 13 residues. Trimming removed 1 base from V and 1 base from J, with 5 bases in between.

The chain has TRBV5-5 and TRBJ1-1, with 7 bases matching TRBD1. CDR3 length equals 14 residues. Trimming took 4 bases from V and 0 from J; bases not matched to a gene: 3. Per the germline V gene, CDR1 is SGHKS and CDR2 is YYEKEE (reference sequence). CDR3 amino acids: CASSETGLNTEAFF. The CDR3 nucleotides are TGTGCCAGCAGCGAGACAGGGTTGAACACTGAAGCTTTCTTT.

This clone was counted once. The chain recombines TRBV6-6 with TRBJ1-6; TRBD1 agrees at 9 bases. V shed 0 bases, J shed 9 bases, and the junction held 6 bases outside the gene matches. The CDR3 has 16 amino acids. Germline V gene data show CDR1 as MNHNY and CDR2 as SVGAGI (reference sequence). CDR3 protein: CASSYSHGTGISPLHF. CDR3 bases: TGTGCCAGCAGTTACTCGCATGGGACAGGGATTTCACCCCTCCACTTT.

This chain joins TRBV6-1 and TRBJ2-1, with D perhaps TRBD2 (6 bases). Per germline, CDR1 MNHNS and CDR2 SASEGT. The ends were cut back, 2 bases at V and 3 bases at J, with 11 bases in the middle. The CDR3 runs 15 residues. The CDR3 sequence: CASSERGYLYNEQFF. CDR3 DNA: TGTGCCAGCAGTGAACGGGGGTACCTCTACAATGAGCAGTTCTTC.

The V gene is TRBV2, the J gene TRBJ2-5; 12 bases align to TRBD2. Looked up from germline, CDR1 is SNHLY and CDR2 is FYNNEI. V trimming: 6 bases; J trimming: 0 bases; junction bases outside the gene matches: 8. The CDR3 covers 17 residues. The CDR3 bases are TGTGCCAGCAGCCGATTGACTAGCGGGGGTTACCAAGAGACCCAGTACTTC. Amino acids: CASSRLTSGGYQETQYF.

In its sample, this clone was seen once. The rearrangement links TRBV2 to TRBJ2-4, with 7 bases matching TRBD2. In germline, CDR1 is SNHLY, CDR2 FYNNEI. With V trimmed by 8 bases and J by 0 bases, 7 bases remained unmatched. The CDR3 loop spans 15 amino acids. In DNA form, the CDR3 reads TGTGCCAGCCGGGGGGAACTACTAGCCAAAAACATTCAGTACTTC. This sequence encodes CASRGELLAKNIQYF.

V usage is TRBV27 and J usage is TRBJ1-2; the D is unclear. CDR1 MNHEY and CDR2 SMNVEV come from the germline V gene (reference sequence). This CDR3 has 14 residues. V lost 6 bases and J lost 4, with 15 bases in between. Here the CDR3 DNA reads TGTGCCAGCAGCCTTCGGGTGGAAAGCTATGGCTACACCTTC. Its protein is CASSLRVESYGYTF.

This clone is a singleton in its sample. As DNA, the CDR3 is TGTGCCAGCAGTTACGGGGGAGTTAGCGGGGGCAATGAGCAGTTCTTC. Protein product: CASSYGGVSGGNEQFF. This chain joins TRBV6-2 or TRBV6-3 and TRBJ2-1; TRBD2 matches 9 bases. Trimming took 2 bases from V and 6 from J; bases not matched to a gene: 8. CDR3 length: 16 amino acids. Germline assignment: CDR1 MNHEY and CDR2 SVGEGT.